Reported below is one T cell receptor beta chain. The antigen is undetermined. Profiled with immunoSEQ multiplex PCR; TCRdb holds only in-frame clones, not every one. The sample has about 54,000 clones, approximately 80% seen once. Time point defined: week 5, during vaccination. Each vaccine dose was 300 ug of mutant IDH1 20-mer peptide, with topical imiquimod. This sample stems from a study of a mutant IDH1 vaccine in newly diagnosed glioma. Looking at the study overall: The initiation of vaccination occurred 4-6 weeks after radiotherapy alone, or with temozolomide cycles. Before enrollment, the patients had been treated with radiotherapy alone, temozolomide alone, or both together. Most of them had received both. Regarding the study as a whole: Apparently, pseudoprogression bore no relation to changes among the top peripheral T cell clonotypes. The vaccine induced immune responses, and these occurred in roughly 93% of patients.

Germline-derived CDR1 and CDR2 are SGHNT and YYREEE (reference sequence). The CDR3 extends over 14 amino acids. Germline trimming cut 4 bases from V and 3 bases from J; bases unmatched to any gene: 2. The sequence came from a young man with glioma. Material: PBMCs, obtained from a glioma patient whose treatment included an IDH1 peptide vaccine. The chain carries TRBV5-4 and TRBJ1-3; TRBD1 aligns across 9 bases. The CDR3 loop reads CASSRDRDGNTIYF. The CDR3 bases are TGTGCCAGCAGCCGGGACAGGGATGGAAACACCATATATTTT.